This entry lists 25 T cell receptor beta chains sequenced from one sample in a study of blood T cell repertoires in COVID-19. Some clones are missing from TCRdb's copy, which holds only in-frame ones; the method was immunoSEQ multiplex PCR. The table records about 200,000 clones, 84% of them present only once. Sequences were obtained from peripheral blood. These receptors came from a human donor in a cohort sampled during active COVID-19.

This clone was recorded only once. Here the CDR3 reads CASSFNRDEKLFF. In DNA, the CDR3 is TGTGCCAGCAGTTTTAACAGGGATGAAAAACTGTTTTTT. The chain couples TRBV12-3 or TRBV12-4 to TRBJ1-4, with a weak D call TRBD1 (6 bases). The CDR3 length is 13 residues. Trimming removed 3 bases at V and 6 bases at J, with 8 bases between.

The chain employs TRBV5-8 and TRBJ1-1, with unresolved D. The CDR3 runs to 14 residues. Germline V CDR1 and CDR2: SGHTS, YDEGEE. Trimming left V 0 bases short and J 4 bases short, with 10 bases between. The CDR3 here is CASSLALRVTEAFF. The CDR3 bases are TGTGCCAGCAGCTTGGCTTTGAGGGTCACTGAAGCTTTCTTT.

The V call is TRBV6-6, the J call TRBJ1-4; TRBD1 matches at 8 bases. Unmatched junction bases numbered 8, after V lost 6 bases and J lost 8 bases. This CDR3 contains 14 residues. The germline V gene has CDR1 MNHNY and CDR2 SVGAGI (reference sequence). The DNA for the CDR3 is TGTGCCAGCAGACCGGACAGGGTGAGAGAAAAACTGTTTTTT. It yields the protein CASRPDRVREKLFF.

This clone was detected once. The genes are TRBV7-9 and TRBJ2-2, with D perhaps matching TRBD1 (5 bases). Trimming pared 5 bases from V and 6 bases from J, leaving 16 bases between. Germline V gives CDR1 SEHNR, CDR2 FQNEAQ (reference sequence). CDR3 length: 15 residues. DNA for the CDR3: TGTGCCAGCAGCCTCCTCACAGGAACCCCCGGGGAGCTGTTTTTT. It is translated as CASSLLTGTPGELFF.

This sequence joins TRBV7-2 and TRBJ1-2; tentatively, D is TRBD1 (5 bases). This CDR3 contains 15 residues. Trimming took off 3 bases at V and 8 bases at J, with 19 bases between the two ends. Germline V lookup: CDR1 SGHTA, CDR2 FQGNSA. Here the CDR3 reads CASSFEVTVSLGYTF. The CDR3 DNA reads as TGTGCCAGCAGCTTCGAAGTGACAGTCTCTTTGGGCTACACCTTC.

The genes are TRBV5-6 and TRBJ1-1, with unresolved D. Trimming left V 1 base short and J 4 bases short, with 11 bases between. Per the germline V gene, CDR1 is SGHDT and CDR2 is YYEEEE. CDR3 length: 14 residues. CDR3 amino acids: CASSLSPGRTEAFF. CDR3 nucleotide sequence: TGTGCCAGCAGCTTGTCACCGGGTCGCACTGAAGCTTTCTTT.

The V and J genes are TRBV6-5 and TRBJ1-5; 11 nucleotides line up with TRBD1. V lost 4 bases and J lost 5; bases outside the gene matches: 4. Germline loops: CDR1 MNHEY, CDR2 SVGAGI. This CDR3 region has 15 residues. CDR3 sequence reads: CASSWDRGGHQPQHF. CDR3 coding DNA: TGTGCCAGCAGTTGGGACAGGGGGGGCCATCAGCCCCAGCATTTT.

The CDR3 DNA reads TGTGCCAGCAGTTCGGCGGGAGTAAGCACAGATACGCAGTATTTT. This gives the protein CASSSAGVSTDTQYF. The rearrangement links TRBV6-5 to TRBJ2-3; 7 nucleotides align to TRBD2. V shed 4 bases and J 0 bases; nucleotides not matched to a gene: 4. Looked up from germline, CDR1 is MNHEY and CDR2 is SVGAGI. The CDR3 totals 15 residues.

This chain joins TRBV19 and TRBJ2-1, with 13 bases matching TRBD2. With 5 bases clipped from V and 8 bases from J, the junction kept 6 bases outside the gene matches. This CDR3 region has 15 residues. Germline V gene lookup returns CDR1 LNHDA and CDR2 SQIVND (reference sequence). Here the CDR3 reads CASSPPGLAGYEQFF. DNA of the CDR3: TGTGCCAGTAGTCCCCCGGGACTAGCGGGATATGAGCAGTTCTTC.

In its sample, this clone was seen once. The rearrangement uses TRBV12-3 or TRBV12-4 and TRBJ1-3; weak D call: TRBD1 (5 bases). There are 13 residues in the CDR3. The V and J ends lost 6 bases and 3 bases respectively, with 9 bases between them. This CDR3 is CASRRGGGNTIYF. The CDR3 DNA reads as TGTGCCAGCAGAAGGGGCGGTGGAAACACCATATATTTT.

The chain recombines TRBV27 with TRBJ2-1; 8 bases are shared with TRBD1. The V segment lost 4 bases and the J segment 7 bases; nucleotides outside the gene matches: 15. The CDR3 has 17 amino acids. From germline, CDR1 is MNHEY and CDR2 SMNVEV (reference sequence). CDR3 protein: CASSSRQGFGRINEQFF. The CDR3 coding sequence is TGTGCCAGCAGTTCTCGACAGGGGTTCGGCAGGATTAATGAGCAGTTCTTC.

The chain uses TRBV6-5 and TRBJ1-3, with unresolved D. The CDR3 contains 13 residues. V was shortened by 6 bases and J by 4 bases, with 10 bases between the two germline ends. CDR1 is MNHEY and CDR2 is SVGAGI in the germline V gene. DNA of the CDR3: TGTGCCAGCAGCAAGCCGGGGGGAAACACCATATATTTT. Its translation is CASSKPGGNTIYF.

The chain carries TRBV5-5 and TRBJ2-1, with 7 bases lining up with TRBD1. The CDR3 loop spans 16 amino acids. V shed 2 bases and J 4 bases; nucleotides not matched to a gene: 9. Germline-derived CDR1 and CDR2 are SGHKS and YYEKEE (reference sequence). The CDR3 DNA reads TGTGCCAGCAGCTTCCTACCCGGGACAGCTTACAATGAGCAGTTCTTC. Residues: CASSFLPGTAYNEQFF.

The gene calls are TRBV2 and TRBJ2-3, with 8 nucleotides matching TRBD2. The CDR3 runs 12 residues. The germline V gene has CDR1 SNHLY and CDR2 FYNNEI. The J segment lost 5 bases and the V segment lost 11 bases, leaving 6 bases of the junction unmatched. CDR3 in DNA: TGTGCCGGCGGGGGGACCGGAGATACGCAGTATTTT. This encodes CAGGGTGDTQYF. Looking up the rest from reference TRBV2 and TRBJ2-3 gives the full variable domain: EPEVTQTPSHQVTQMGQEVILRCVPISNHLYFYWYRQILGQKVEFLVSFYNNEISEKSEIFDDQFSVERPDGSNFTLKIRSTKLEDSAMYFCAGGGTGDTQYFGPGTRLTVL.

This sequence joins TRBV7-8 and TRBJ2-3, with 8 bases identical to TRBD2. Germline values: CDR1 SGHVS, CDR2 FQNEAQ. V was clipped by 5 bases and J by 0 bases; unmatched bases: 10. The CDR3 length is 17 residues. The CDR3 sequence: CASSRHTAGGSTDTQYF. In nucleotides, the CDR3 is TGTGCCAGCAGCCGCCATACGGCGGGGGGTAGCACAGATACGCAGTATTTT.

The V and J genes are TRBV7-9 and TRBJ1-6; 7 positions agree with TRBD1. Germline trimming cut 4 bases from V and 10 bases from J; bases unmatched to any gene: 10. Germline lookup yields CDR1 SEHNR and CDR2 FQNEAQ (reference sequence). This CDR3 has 15 residues. The DNA for the CDR3 is TGTGCCAGCAGCTCCTCCGGGACAGCTATATCACCCCTCCACTTT. Translated: CASSSSGTAISPLHF.

The chain uses TRBV7-6 and TRBJ2-5; 8 nucleotides line up with TRBD2. Germline assignment: CDR1 SGHVS and CDR2 FNYEAQ. J lost 1 base, V lost 5 bases, and 9 bases had no gene match. CDR3 length: 16 amino acids. In DNA form, the CDR3 reads TGTGCCAGCAGCCCTGACCCACTAGCGGCCCAAGAGACCCAGTACTTC. Its translation is CASSPDPLAAQETQYF.

The chain uses TRBV30 and TRBJ1-1; D is unclear. This CDR3 contains 11 residues. V lost 5 bases, J lost 0 bases, and 4 bases lay in between. Germline values: CDR1 GTSNPN, CDR2 SVGIG (reference sequence). The CDR3 spells CAWGVNTEAFF. The CDR3 DNA follows: TGTGCCTGGGGAGTGAACACTGAAGCTTTCTTT.

V usage is TRBV30 and J usage is TRBJ2-3; 7 bases are a match to TRBD2. V was pared by 8 bases and J by 4 bases, with 9 bases of the junction left unmatched. Germline loops: CDR1 GTSNPN, CDR2 SVGIG (reference sequence). The CDR3 extends over 13 amino acids. CDR3 in DNA: TGTGCCCACGGGAGGCGGGGCGCAGATACGCAGTATTTT. Its translation: CAHGRRGADTQYF.

The genes are TRBV19 and TRBJ2-1; 10 positions agree with TRBD1. CDR1 is LNHDA, CDR2 SQIVND, per germline (reference sequence). The CDR3 totals 16 residues. Unmatched junction bases numbered 10, after V lost 5 bases and J lost 6 bases. The CDR3 DNA is TGTGCCAGTAGTCTCCTACCGGGACAGGGGATCAATGAGCAGTTCTTC. Translation: CASSLLPGQGINEQFF.

This clone was recorded once. The chain joins TRBV5-5 to TRBJ2-7, with 8 nucleotides matching TRBD1. Germline V gene data show CDR1 as SGHKS and CDR2 as YYEKEE (reference sequence). Losses at the gene ends were 2 bases for V and 4 bases for J; bases not matched to a gene: 5. The CDR3 runs to 14 residues. In DNA form, the CDR3 reads TGTGCCAGCAGCTTTGGACAGGGACGGTACGAGCAGTACTTC. Translated, it gives CASSFGQGRYEQYF.

This sequence joins TRBV3-1 (or the pseudogene TRBV3-2) and TRBJ2-1; 12 nucleotides line up with TRBD1. Unmatched junction bases numbered 10, after V lost 6 bases and J lost 7 bases. Germline lookup yields CDR1 LGHDT and CDR2 YNNKEL (reference sequence). The CDR3 spans 16 residues. The CDR3 spells CASSSYGTGGFNEQFF. The CDR3 bases are TGTGCCAGCAGTTCATACGGGACAGGGGGCTTTAATGAGCAGTTCTTC.

The chain uses TRBV2 and TRBJ2-5; 8 positions agree with TRBD2. Germline lookup yields CDR1 SNHLY and CDR2 FYNNEI. The length of the CDR3 is 15 residues. Unmatched junction bases numbered 5, after V lost 1 base and J lost 4 bases. Written as DNA, the CDR3 is TGTGCCAGCAGTGAAGTGCGGGGGGTTGGAGAGACCCAGTACTTC. It encodes CASSEVRGVGETQYF.

V and J are TRBV6-5 and TRBJ2-2; 7 bases map to TRBD1. The CDR3 runs 13 residues. After removal of 8 bases from V and 5 bases from J, the junction contained 5 bases not matched to a gene. CDR1 and CDR2 from the germline V gene are MNHEY and SVGAGI. This CDR3 reads CASGQERTGELFF. The DNA for the CDR3 is TGTGCCAGCGGACAGGAGAGGACCGGGGAGCTGTTTTTT.

The CDR3 is CASSPWTGYNEQFF. CDR3 nucleotide sequence: TGTGCCAGCAGTCCTTGGACAGGCTACAATGAGCAGTTCTTC. This sequence joins TRBV6-5 and TRBJ2-1; the match to TRBD1 covers 7 bases. The junction had 4 bases not matched to a gene; V was cut back by 5 bases and J by 3 bases. Looked up from germline, CDR1 is MNHEY and CDR2 is SVGAGI. The CDR3 consists of 14 residues.